The 22 T cell receptor beta chains below come from one sample, sequenced in a study of cytomegalovirus exposure and HLA in healthy donors. Use of 60 Vbeta and 13 Jbeta primers characterized the PCR. Repertoires were generated with immunoSEQ multiplex PCR, while TCRdb's copy carries only in-frame clones and drops some. The sample carries roughly 100,000 clones, 50% to 65% recorded once. Material: PBMCs. The receptors were gathered from a man aged 30-40 years in good health and CMV-seropositive.

The chain is built from TRBV9 and TRBJ2-3, with 10 bases that match TRBD2. CDR3 size: 20 residues. V was pared by 4 bases and J by 2 bases, with 19 bases of the junction left unmatched. CDR1 and CDR2 from the germline V gene are SGDLS and YYNGEE. CDR3 nucleotide sequence: TGTGCCAGCAGCTTTCGAGGTCTAGCGGGGGCCGATTCTCTCACAGATACGCAGTATTTT. Its protein product is CASSFRGLAGADSLTDTQYF.

This clone was seen more than once but under ten times. The CDR3 is CASSPDRGHSYEQYF. The CDR3 DNA follows: TGTGCCAGTAGTCCCGACAGGGGGCACTCCTACGAGCAGTACTTC. The rearrangement uses TRBV19 and TRBJ2-5; 10 bases are a match to TRBD1. The closer fit of TRBJ2-7 to the DNA end suggests the J call may be wrong. There are 15 residues in the CDR3. CDR1 is LNHDA and CDR2 is SQIVND in the germline V gene (reference sequence).

This chain's CDR3 is CASSISLYYEQYF. CDR3 in DNA: TGTGCCAGTAGTATATCACTCTACTACGAGCAGTACTTC. The chain has TRBV19 and TRBJ2-7; no clear D. Trimming took off 2 bases at V and 3 bases at J, with 8 bases between the two ends. This CDR3 comprises 13 residues. Germline V gene data show CDR1 as LNHDA and CDR2 as SQIVND (reference sequence).

The rearrangement joins TRBV6-5 to TRBJ1-1; D might be TRBD1 (6 bases). Germline CDR1 reads MNHEY; CDR2 reads SVGAGI. The CDR3 loop spans 14 amino acids. V was clipped by 8 bases and J by 8 bases, with 21 bases between them. The CDR3 loop is CASSRTATSLEAFF. Here the CDR3 DNA reads TGTGCCAGCTCTAGGACAGCGACGAGCTTGGAAGCTTTCTTT.

This clone was detected only a few times. The CDR3 region is CAGGTGLNQPQHF. The CDR3 nucleotides are TGTGCCGGGGGCACAGGGCTCAATCAGCCCCAGCATTTT. The V and J genes are TRBV19 and TRBJ1-5; possible D gene TRBD1, 6 bases. Germline lookup yields CDR1 LNHDA and CDR2 SQIVND (reference sequence). The CDR3 loop spans 13 amino acids. The V end lost 11 bases, the J end lost 3 bases, and 14 bases lay between the germline ends.

V usage is TRBV7-8 and J usage is TRBJ1-6; D not certain. Trimming took off 2 bases at V and 10 bases at J, with 15 bases between the two ends. CDR3 size: 15 residues. Germline CDR1 and CDR2: SGHVS and FQNEAQ. This chain's CDR3 is CASSLRSEGNSPLHF. The CDR3 nucleotides are TGTGCCAGCAGCTTAAGGTCGGAGGGTAACTCACCCCTCCACTTT.

This clone is deemed medium-sized (0.01 to 0.1%). The chain has TRBV21-1 and TRBJ2-7; the listed D gene, TRBD1, was not tested against the DNA. TRBV21-1 is shown as a pseudogene. This CDR3 is built from 13 residues. The DNA of the CDR3 is TGTGCCAGCAGCAAATTTATTTACAACGAGCAGTACTTC. Amino acids: CASSKFIYNEQYF.

The CDR3 nucleotides read TGCGCCAGCAGCCCCGCGGGTGGCGGTGGCTACACCTTC. This codes for CASSPAGGGGYTF. This chain uses TRBV5-1 with TRBJ1-2; no reliable D call. With 4 bases removed from V and 7 bases from J, the gap between germline ends came to 14 bases. This CDR3 has 13 amino acids. Germline assignment: CDR1 SGHRS and CDR2 YFSETQ.

This rearrangement joins TRBV6-5 to TRBJ1-1, with TRBD1 matching over 9 bases. The CDR3 is 14 amino acids. The germline V gene encodes CDR1 MNHEY and CDR2 SVGAGI. The V segment lost 2 bases and the J segment 5 bases; nucleotides outside the gene matches: 3. The CDR3 region is CASSYPGTGTEAFF. CDR3 in DNA: TGTGCCAGCAGTTACCCCGGGACAGGGACTGAAGCTTTCTTT.

The genes are TRBV19 and TRBJ1-1; weak D call: TRBD1 (5 bases). Per the germline V gene, CDR1 is LNHDA and CDR2 is SQIVND (reference sequence). The length of the CDR3 is 14 residues. V gave up 2 bases and J gave up 7 bases, with 14 bases separating them. CDR3 sequence reads: CASSIKGMIGEAFF. As DNA, the CDR3 is TGTGCCAGTAGTATAAAGGGGATGATTGGTGAAGCTTTCTTT.

This clone was seen a few times. The gene calls are TRBV11-2 and TRBJ2-1; TRBD2 aligns across 8 bases. The CDR3 totals 13 residues. The germline gives CDR1 SGHAT, CDR2 FQNNGV. Trimming removed 1 base from V and 12 bases from J; junction bases left unmatched: 5. The DNA for the CDR3 is TGTGCCAGCAGCTTAGCGGGGGGGGAGGGGCAGTTCTTC. Its translation: CASSLAGGEGQFF.

In this sample, this clone turned up once. The V call is TRBV6-5, the J call TRBJ1-1; D is perhaps TRBD1 (5 bases). Germline V gene lookup returns CDR1 MNHEY and CDR2 SVGAGI. V shed 4 bases and J shed 4 bases, with 16 bases lying between them. The CDR3 covers 15 residues. CDR3 amino acids: CASSSWGGVGTEAFF. CDR3 DNA: TGTGCCAGCAGTTCCTGGGGGGGGGTTGGCACTGAAGCTTTCTTT.

The J gene is TRBJ2-7, the V gene TRBV19; 12 positions agree with TRBD2. V gave up 2 bases and J gave up 0 bases; unmatched junction bases: 14. In germline, CDR1 is LNHDA, CDR2 SQIVND (reference sequence). The CDR3 runs to 20 residues. The CDR3 coding sequence is TGTGCCAGTAGTATATACGGCCCTAGCGGGGGGGAGACGAGCTCCTACGAGCAGTACTTC. Translation: CASSIYGPSGGETSSYEQYF.

This sequence joins TRBV4-2 and TRBJ2-1, with TRBD2 identical over 14 bases. CDR1 is LGHNA and CDR2 is YNFKEQ in the germline V gene. V was clipped by 4 bases and J by 0 bases; unmatched bases: 11. This CDR3 contains 20 residues. CDR3 protein: CASSPSGTSGGPSSYNEQFF. The DNA of the CDR3 is TGTGCCAGCAGCCCATCCGGGACTAGCGGGGGCCCAAGCTCCTACAATGAGCAGTTCTTC.

V gene TRBV7-9 combines with J gene TRBJ2-3; the match to TRBD2 covers 8 bases. This CDR3 has 14 amino acids. V dropped 3 bases and J dropped 4; count of bases not matched to a gene: 3. Germline V gene data show CDR1 as SEHNR and CDR2 as FQNEAQ (reference sequence). In DNA, the CDR3 is TGTGCCAGCAGCTTTGAGGGACTAGCAGATACGCAGTATTTT. Its translation: CASSFEGLADTQYF.

A few counts support this clone. The J gene is TRBJ2-7, the V gene TRBV6-6; 9 nucleotides line up with TRBD1. From germline, CDR1 is MNHNY and CDR2 SVGAGI (reference sequence). V dropped 6 bases and J dropped 2; count of bases not matched to a gene: 11. The CDR3 totals 16 residues. CDR3: CASSSPRTGAAYEQYF. The CDR3 nucleotides are TGTGCCAGCAGCTCGCCCCGGACAGGGGCAGCCTACGAGCAGTACTTC.

The J gene is TRBJ2-5, the V gene TRBV2; 12 bases are shared with TRBD2. J was trimmed by 1 base and V by 4 bases; bases with no gene match: 1. The CDR3 covers 15 residues. The germline CDR1 and CDR2 sequences are SNHLY and FYNNEI. CDR3 protein: CASSGLAGAQETQYF. In DNA form, the CDR3 reads TGTGCCAGCAGTGGACTAGCGGGGGCCCAAGAGACCCAGTACTTC.

The rearrangement uses TRBV19 and TRBJ1-1; 7 bases fit TRBD1. Unmatched junction bases numbered 5, after V lost 0 bases and J lost 4 bases. The CDR3 is 15 residues long. Germline V gives CDR1 LNHDA, CDR2 SQIVND (reference sequence). The CDR3 protein is CASSIEGQGGTEAFF. The DNA for the CDR3 is TGTGCCAGTAGTATAGAAGGGCAGGGGGGCACTGAAGCTTTCTTT. The full variable domain, with the rest looked up from reference TRBV19 and TRBJ1-1, is DGGITQSPKYLFRKEGQNVTLSCEQNLNHDAMYWYRQDPGQGLRLIYYSQIVNDFQKGDIAEGYSVSREKKESFPLTVTSAQKNPTAFYLCASSIEGQGGTEAFFGQGTRLTVV.

The chain joins TRBV11-2 to TRBJ2-7; D might be TRBD1 (6 bases). Trimming stripped 5 bases from V and 10 bases from J, with 12 bases between. CDR3 length: 11 residues. The germline gives CDR1 SGHAT, CDR2 FQNNGV. The CDR3 protein is CASSPPGHQYF. Here the CDR3 DNA reads TGTGCCAGCAGCCCACCGGGACACCAGTACTTC.

This clone was observed a handful of times. DNA for the CDR3: TGTGCCAGCAGCCAAGAACCAGCGGGGCTCCAGAACACCGGGGAGCTGTTTTTT. Amino acid sequence: CASSQEPAGLQNTGELFF. The chain carries TRBV4-2 and TRBJ2-2, with 7 bases that match TRBD2. V lost 0 bases and J lost 1; bases outside the gene matches: 8. Germline CDR1 reads LGHNA; CDR2 reads YNFKEQ. This CDR3 comprises 18 residues.

The V call is TRBV19, the J call TRBJ2-1, with 12 bases that match TRBD2. Germline CDR1 reads LNHDA; CDR2 reads SQIVND (reference sequence). The CDR3 has 15 residues. V shed 7 bases, J shed 8 bases, and the junction held 9 bases outside the gene matches. DNA for the CDR3: TGTGCCAGTACCTTACTAGCGGGGGGCCGCCATGAGCAGTTCTTC. Amino acids: CASTLLAGGRHEQFF.

This clone has a handful of counts. V usage is TRBV23-1 and J usage is TRBJ1-2; D remains ambiguous. Being an ORF, TRBV23-1 has a function that is uncertain. The CDR3 length is 11 residues. V lost 9 bases and J lost 7, with 12 bases in between. The CDR3 is CARRYTAGYTF. CDR3 in DNA: TGCGCCAGGCGTTATACTGCTGGCTACACCTTC.